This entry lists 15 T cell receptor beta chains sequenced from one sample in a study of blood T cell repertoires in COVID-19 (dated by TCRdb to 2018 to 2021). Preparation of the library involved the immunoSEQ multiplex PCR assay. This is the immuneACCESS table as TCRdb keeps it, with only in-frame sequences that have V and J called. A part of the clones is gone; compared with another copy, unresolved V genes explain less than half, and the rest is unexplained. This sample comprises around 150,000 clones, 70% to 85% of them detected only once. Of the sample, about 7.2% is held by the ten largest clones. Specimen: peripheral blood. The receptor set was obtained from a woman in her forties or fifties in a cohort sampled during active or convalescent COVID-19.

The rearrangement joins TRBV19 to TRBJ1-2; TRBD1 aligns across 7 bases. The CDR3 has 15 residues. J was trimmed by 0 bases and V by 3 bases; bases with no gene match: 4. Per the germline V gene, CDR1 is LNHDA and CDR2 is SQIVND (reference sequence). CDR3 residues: CASSIGTAANYGYTF. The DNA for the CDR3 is TGTGCCAGTAGTATCGGGACAGCAGCTAACTATGGCTACACCTTC.

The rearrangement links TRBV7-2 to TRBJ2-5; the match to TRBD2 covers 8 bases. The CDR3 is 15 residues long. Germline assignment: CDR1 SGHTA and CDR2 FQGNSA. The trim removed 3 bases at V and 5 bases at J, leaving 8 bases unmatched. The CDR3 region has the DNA TGTGCCAGCAGCTTGCGAGCGGGGGTCGGGGAGACCCAGTACTTC. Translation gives CASSLRAGVGETQYF.

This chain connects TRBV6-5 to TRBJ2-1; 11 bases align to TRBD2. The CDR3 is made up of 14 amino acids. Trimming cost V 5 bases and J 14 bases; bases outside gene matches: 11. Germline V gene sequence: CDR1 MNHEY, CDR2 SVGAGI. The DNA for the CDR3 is TGTGCCAGCAGTCCGCAACTAGCGGGGGAAGGAGAGTTCTTC. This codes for CASSPQLAGEGEFF.

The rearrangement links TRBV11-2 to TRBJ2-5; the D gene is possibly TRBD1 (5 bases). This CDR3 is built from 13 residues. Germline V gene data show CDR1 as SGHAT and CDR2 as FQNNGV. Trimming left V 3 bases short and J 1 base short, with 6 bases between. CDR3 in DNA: TGTGCCAGCAGCTTGGACACCCAAGAGACCCAGTACTTC. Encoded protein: CASSLDTQETQYF.

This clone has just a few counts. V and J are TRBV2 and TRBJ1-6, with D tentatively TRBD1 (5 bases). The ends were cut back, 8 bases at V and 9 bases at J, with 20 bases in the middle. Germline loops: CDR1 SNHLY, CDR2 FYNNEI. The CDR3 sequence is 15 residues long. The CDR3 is CASSRPETESSPLHF. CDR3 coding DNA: TGTGCCAGCTCCCGACCGGAGACAGAAAGTTCACCCCTCCACTTT.

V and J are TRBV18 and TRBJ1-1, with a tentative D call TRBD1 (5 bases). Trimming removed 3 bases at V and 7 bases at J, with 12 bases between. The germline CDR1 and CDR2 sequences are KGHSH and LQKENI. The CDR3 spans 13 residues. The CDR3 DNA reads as TGTGCCAGCTCACCGGGACTAGGCTATGAAGCTTTCTTT. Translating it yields CASSPGLGYEAFF.

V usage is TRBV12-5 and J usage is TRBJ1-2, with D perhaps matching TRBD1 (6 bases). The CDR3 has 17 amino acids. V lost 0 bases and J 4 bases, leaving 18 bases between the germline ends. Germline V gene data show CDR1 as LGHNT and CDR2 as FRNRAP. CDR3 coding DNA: TGTGCTAGTGGTTTGGTACGATTCGACAGGTTATCCTATGGCTACACCTTC. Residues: CASGLVRFDRLSYGYTF.

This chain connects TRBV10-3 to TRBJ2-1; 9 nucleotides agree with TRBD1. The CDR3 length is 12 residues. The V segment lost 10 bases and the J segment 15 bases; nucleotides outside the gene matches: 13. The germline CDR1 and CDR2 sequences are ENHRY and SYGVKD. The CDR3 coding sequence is TGTGCCACCAAACAGGGGGCTCTGGGGCTGTTCTTC. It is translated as CATKQGALGLFF.

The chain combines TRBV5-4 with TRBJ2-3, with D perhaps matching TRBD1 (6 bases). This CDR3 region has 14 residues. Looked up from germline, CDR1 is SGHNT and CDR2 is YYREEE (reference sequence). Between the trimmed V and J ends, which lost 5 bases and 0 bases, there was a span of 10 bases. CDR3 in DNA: TGTGCCAGCAGATCAGGGGCAAGCACAGATACGCAGTATTTT. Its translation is CASRSGASTDTQYF.

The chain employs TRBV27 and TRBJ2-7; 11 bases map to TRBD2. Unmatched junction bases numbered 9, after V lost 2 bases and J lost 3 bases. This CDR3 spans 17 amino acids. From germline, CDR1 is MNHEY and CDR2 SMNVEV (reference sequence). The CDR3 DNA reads TGTGCCAGCAGTTTAAATTTCCCTAGCGGGGGGCTCTACGAGCAGTACTTC. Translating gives CASSLNFPSGGLYEQYF.

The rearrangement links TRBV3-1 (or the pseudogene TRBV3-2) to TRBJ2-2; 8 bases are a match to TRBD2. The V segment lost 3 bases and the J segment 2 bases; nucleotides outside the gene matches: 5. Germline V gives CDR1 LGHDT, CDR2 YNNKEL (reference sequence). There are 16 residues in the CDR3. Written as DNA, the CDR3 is TGTGCCAGCAGCCAGGGTCTAGCGGGTAACACCGGGGAGCTGTTTTTT. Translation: CASSQGLAGNTGELFF.

The CDR3 protein is CAWSVRLREDEQYF. In DNA form, the CDR3 reads TGTGCCTGGAGTGTACGGCTCAGGGAGGACGAGCAGTACTTC. The chain carries TRBV30 and TRBJ2-7; possibly TRBD2 for D (6 bases). Trimming removed 0 bases at V and 5 bases at J, with 14 bases between. The CDR3 covers 14 residues. In germline, CDR1 is GTSNPN, CDR2 SVGIG (reference sequence).

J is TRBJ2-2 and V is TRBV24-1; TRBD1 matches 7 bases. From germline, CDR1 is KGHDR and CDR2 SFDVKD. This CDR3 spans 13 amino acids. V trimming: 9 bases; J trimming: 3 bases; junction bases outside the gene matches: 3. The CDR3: CATRDSYTGELFF. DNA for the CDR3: TGTGCCACCCGGGACAGCTACACCGGGGAGCTGTTTTTT.

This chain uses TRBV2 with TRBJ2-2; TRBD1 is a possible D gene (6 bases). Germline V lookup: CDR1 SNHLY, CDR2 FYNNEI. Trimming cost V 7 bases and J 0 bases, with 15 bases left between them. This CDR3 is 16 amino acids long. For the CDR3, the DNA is TGTGCCAGCAACGATAACCGGGACACGAACACCGGGGAGCTGTTTTTT. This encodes CASNDNRDTNTGELFF.

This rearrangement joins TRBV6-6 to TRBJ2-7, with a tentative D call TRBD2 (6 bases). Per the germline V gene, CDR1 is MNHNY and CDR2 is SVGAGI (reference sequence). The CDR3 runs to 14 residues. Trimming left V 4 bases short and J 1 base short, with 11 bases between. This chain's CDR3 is CASSFAGGSYEQYF. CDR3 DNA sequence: TGTGCCAGCAGTTTCGCCGGGGGATCCTACGAGCAGTACTTC.